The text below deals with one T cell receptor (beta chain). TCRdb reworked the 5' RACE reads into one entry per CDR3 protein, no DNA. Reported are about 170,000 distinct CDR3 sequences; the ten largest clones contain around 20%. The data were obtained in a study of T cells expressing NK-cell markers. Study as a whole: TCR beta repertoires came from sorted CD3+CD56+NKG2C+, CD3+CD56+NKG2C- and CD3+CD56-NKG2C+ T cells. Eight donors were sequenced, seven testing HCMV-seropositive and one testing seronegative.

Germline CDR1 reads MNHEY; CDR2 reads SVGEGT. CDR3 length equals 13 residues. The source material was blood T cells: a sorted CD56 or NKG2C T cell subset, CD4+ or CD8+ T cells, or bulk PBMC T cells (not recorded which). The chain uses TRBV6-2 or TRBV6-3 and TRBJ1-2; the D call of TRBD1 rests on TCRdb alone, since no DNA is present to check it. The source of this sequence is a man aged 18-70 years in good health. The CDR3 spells CASSYGTGNGYTF.